Each of the 11 T cell receptor beta chains below was sequenced from the same sample in a study of blood T cell repertoires in COVID-19. Here immunoSEQ multiplex PCR was the method, and the copy in TCRdb shows in-frame clones only, minus some. This sample yields about 200,000 clones, of which around four fifths are seen a single time; around 21% belongs to the top ten. The sample was peripheral blood. The receptors stem from a human donor in a cohort sampled during active COVID-19.

This chain uses TRBV7-3 with TRBJ2-3, with D possibly matching TRBD1 (6 bases). The germline V gene has CDR1 SGHTA and CDR2 FQGTGA. The V and J ends lost 5 bases and 0 bases respectively, with 12 bases between them. The CDR3 has 15 residues. CDR3 residues: CASSMDSLSTDTQYF. DNA for the CDR3: TGTGCCAGCAGCATGGACAGTCTAAGCACAGATACGCAGTATTTT.

This rearrangement joins TRBV7-3 to TRBJ2-2; D gene ambiguous. The ends were cut back, 2 bases at V and 2 bases at J, with 9 bases in the middle. The CDR3 extends over 15 amino acids. In germline, CDR1 is SGHTA, CDR2 FQGTGA. The chain's CDR3 is CASSLASGNTGELFF. Written as DNA, the CDR3 is TGTGCCAGCAGCTTAGCTTCCGGTAACACCGGGGAGCTGTTTTTT.

V and J are TRBV5-1 and TRBJ2-3; no clear D gene. This CDR3 is built from 14 residues. The V end lost 4 bases, the J end lost 4 bases, and 13 bases lay between the germline ends. Germline CDR1 reads SGHRS; CDR2 reads YFSETQ. CDR3 in amino acids: CASSIRPGPDTQYF. In DNA, the CDR3 is TGCGCCAGCAGCATAAGACCGGGTCCAGATACGCAGTATTTT. Supplemented by reference TRBV5-1 and TRBJ2-3, the full variable domain reads KAGVTQTPRYLIKTRGQQVTLSCSPISGHRSVSWYQQTPGQGLQFLFEYFSETQRNKGNFPGRFSGRQFSNSRSEMNVSTLELGDSALYLCASSIRPGPDTQYFGPGTRLTVL.

The chain is built from TRBV11-2 and TRBJ2-7, with D maybe TRBD2 (6 bases). Between the trimmed V and J ends, which lost 0 bases and 5 bases, there was a span of 20 bases. CDR3 length equals 17 residues. Germline V gene data show CDR1 as SGHAT and CDR2 as FQNNGV. CDR3: CASSLDAGGSGWHEQYF. The CDR3 nucleotides read TGTGCCAGCAGCTTAGATGCAGGAGGGTCGGGGTGGCACGAGCAGTACTTC. The full variable domain, rest sourced from reference TRBV11-2 and TRBJ2-7, is EAGVAQSPRYKIIEKRQSVAFWCNPISGHATLYWYQQILGQGPKLLIQFQNNGVVDDSQLPKDRFSAERLKGVDSTLKIQPAKLEDSAVYLCASSLDAGGSGWHEQYFGPGTRLTVT.

The chain joins TRBV11-2 to TRBJ1-2; 8 nucleotides align to TRBD1. CDR1 SGHAT and CDR2 FQNNGV come from the germline V gene. V shed 5 bases and J 4 bases; nucleotides not matched to a gene: 12. This CDR3 is 16 amino acids long. For the CDR3, the DNA is TGTGCCAGCAGCGCCCGACAGGGGTTTATAAGCTATGGCTACACCTTC. It yields the protein CASSARQGFISYGYTF.

V usage is TRBV7-2 and J usage is TRBJ2-3, with D possibly TRBD2 on 5 matching bases. Per germline, CDR1 SGHTA and CDR2 FQGNSA. Deletions cut 5 bases from V and 4 bases from J, with 13 bases between. The CDR3 sequence is 14 residues long. The CDR3 DNA is TGTGCCAGCAGCCCCCGGTTCGGGGCAGATACGCAGTATTTT. Protein: CASSPRFGADTQYF.

This clone was detected once. The chain is built from TRBV7-2 and TRBJ2-1; D might be TRBD2 (6 bases). With 0 bases removed from V and 7 bases from J, the gap between germline ends came to 16 bases. The CDR3 length is 16 residues. Germline CDR1 reads SGHTA; CDR2 reads FQGNSA. CDR3 in amino acids: CASSLALTGARNEQFF. In DNA, the CDR3 is TGTGCCAGCAGCTTAGCGCTAACGGGAGCACGAAATGAGCAGTTCTTC. The full variable domain, with the rest looked up from reference TRBV7-2 and TRBJ2-1, is GAGVSQSPSNKVTEKGKDVELRCDPISGHTALYWYRQSLGQGLEFLIYFQGNSAPDKSGLPSDRFSAERTGGSVSTLTIQRTQQEDSAVYLCASSLALTGARNEQFFGPGTRLTVL.

This chain links TRBV19 with TRBJ2-7; D remains ambiguous. This CDR3 region has 13 residues. Trimming removed 3 bases at V and 0 bases at J, with 6 bases between. Germline CDR1 reads LNHDA; CDR2 reads SQIVND (reference sequence). The CDR3 DNA reads as TGTGCCAGTAGTATCTCCCTCTCCTACGAGCAGTACGTC. As protein: CASSISLSYEQYV.

V is TRBV28 and J is TRBJ2-5; 14 bases map to TRBD2. Germline CDR1 is MDHEN and CDR2 is SYDVKM. The CDR3 length is 15 residues. Losses at the gene ends were 6 bases for V and 3 bases for J; bases not matched to a gene: 3. CDR3 DNA sequence: TGTGCCAGCAGCTCGGGACTAGCGGGAGAAGAGACCCAGTACTTC. Its translation: CASSSGLAGEETQYF.

The rearrangement links TRBV6-1 to TRBJ1-5; 9 bases fit TRBD1. Germline-derived CDR1 and CDR2 are MNHNS and SASEGT. The CDR3 length is 16 residues. The junction had 11 bases not matched to a gene; V was cut back by 4 bases and J by 7 bases. CDR3 coding DNA: TGTGCCAGCAGTGGCCAAGGGGGACAGGGAGGCCAGCCCCAGCATTTT. Residues: CASSGQGGQGGQPQHF.

This clone was detected only a few times. The chain couples TRBV3-1 (or the pseudogene TRBV3-2) to TRBJ1-2; the D gene is possibly TRBD1 (5 bases). Per the germline V gene, CDR1 is LGHDT and CDR2 is YNNKEL (reference sequence). V lost 1 base, J lost 7 bases, and 16 bases lay in between. CDR3 length: 15 residues. The chain's CDR3 is CASSQVSWAGRGYTF. The CDR3 coding sequence is TGTGCCAGCAGCCAAGTTTCATGGGCAGGGCGTGGCTACACCTTC.